The T cell receptor beta chain under discussion was sequenced for a study of T-cell memory formation after mild COVID-19 (dated by TCRdb to about 2021). In terms of the full investigation: Most TCR sequence clusters were specific to one of the two donors. The cohort comprised two young, previously healthy adult volunteers, one female and one male. In a couple of donors, T-cell clones that expanded and contracted after mild COVID-19 were tracked by sequencing TCRalpha and TCRbeta repertoires over time. Results the study describes overall, beyond this receptor: Whether the second-wave clones peaking on day 37 were SARS-CoV-2 specific was not confirmed. Clones that contracted from day 15 to 85 showed balanced CD4/CD8 phenotypes, whereas a second wave of clones that expanded from day 15 to 37 leaned towards CD4+. Only two mild cases were covered by the study, and larger cohorts that include severe cases with pre-infection samples were considered necessary. Contracting CD4+ clones were located mainly in the CM and EM memory subsets, whereas CD8+ clones were found to be enriched in EMRA. Some responding clones were detected in pre-infection memory, which suggested that pre-existing cross-reactive memory T cells had joined the SARS-CoV-2 response.

This clonotype was observed many times. Which antigen it targets is not known. Per-nucleotide qualities are absent, and no much larger clonotype sits a single base away. The CDR3 spans 13 residues, from the cysteine through the phenylalanine. Only the CDR3 region is kept as DNA, spanning 39 bases read in frame from base 1. The germline ends are 11 bases apart after V is trimmed by 0 bases and J by 8 bases. Per the germline V gene, SGHRS is the CDR1 and YFSETQ is the CDR2. Ficoll-Paque density gradient centrifugation was the method used to isolate PBMCs. The sequencing machine was an Illumina NovaSeq 6000. Using 5'RACE with constant-segment primers, TCRalpha and TCRbeta cDNA libraries were constructed, with sample barcodes and unique molecular identifiers added in the process. Trizol reagent was used to extract RNA from every sample. Library amplification was performed in two PCR steps, and a second sample barcode and Illumina TruSeq adapters were introduced in the second step. The libraries were sequenced on an Illumina NovaSeq using 2 x 150 bp paired-end reads. On the study's bioinformatics: The reads were demultiplexed and collapsed into UMI-guided consensus sequences using migec v1.2.7. With mixcr v2.1.11, UMI consensuses were aligned to TRA and TRB V and J templates and assembled into clonotypes. A clonotype was counted as expanded or contracted only when both edgeR and NoisET called the clonotype significant, with the noise models trained on biological replicates. For edgeR calls, the cutoffs were a false discovery rate-adjusted p below 0.01 and a log2 fold-change threshold of 1. As an exploratory analysis of dynamics, max-normalized trajectories of the 1000 most abundant clonotypes were examined by PCA with hierarchical clustering. The CD4 or CD8 phenotype of responding clones was assigned using the separately sequenced CD4+ and CD8+ repertoires. TCRdb passed the public sequencing reads through fastp at Q25 and MiXCR, retaining productive beta sequences. Rows are unified per CDR3 protein, each entry keeping the most common DNA and genes. TCRdb assigned the V and J calls; the authors' analysis was not used. Across this sample there are approximately 40,000 distinct CDR3 sequences, with over 9.5% seen only once. The ten biggest clones cover 29% of the sample.

This receptor was taken from a man between 18 and 35 years old who had mild COVID-19 (a few samples of this study predate the infection). The sample titles of this study are shuffled in the database, so cell type and time point are left out; the donor was told from shared clones. The material sequenced was PBMCs or a T cell subset sorted from them (not recorded which). This chain is built from TRBV5-1 and TRBJ1-1; TRBD1 is possibly the D segment (6 matching bases). The DNA reads TGCGCCAGCAGCTTGGGGGGGACACCAGAAGCTTTCTTT. This codes for CASSLGGTPEAFF.